This TCR beta chain was documented in a study of OX40 agonist ivuxolimab in advanced cancers. Turning to the study itself: An agonistic anti-OX40 (CD134) antibody, ivuxolimab, was used to treat the patients. One hepatocellular carcinoma and two cutaneous melanoma patients partially responded. Findings and limits, study-wide: Clonal expansion was seen in CD4+ and CD8+ blood T cells by week 6 at 0.1 to 3.0 mg/kg. Among the lowest peripheral clonal expansion occurred in 0.1-3.0 mg/kg partial responders.

Note on this clone: Its antigen is undetermined.

V lost 4 bases to trimming and J lost 0 bases, with 13 bases between them. Germline CDR1 reads SGHAT; CDR2 reads FQNNGV. The CDR3 length is 15 residues. Sequencing used immunoSEQ multiplex PCR; TCRdb keeps in-frame clones, though not all of them. The sample includes 55,000 to 90,000 clones, 85% to 90% of them seen just once. This receptor was obtained from an adult with an advanced solid tumor such as melanoma, head and neck, liver or kidney cancer. The V and J genes are TRBV11-2 and TRBJ2-7; a possible D gene is TRBD1 (6 bases). The sequencing used CD4+ or CD8+ T cells sorted from blood, collected in a trial of the OX40 agonist ivuxolimab. The CDR3, as DNA: TGTGCCAGCAGCTACGGGACAACTTTCTCCTACGAGCAGTACTTC. It yields the protein CASSYGTTFSYEQYF.